This is a list of T cell receptor beta chains from one sample in a study of T cell responses to AZD1222 COVID-19 vaccine. Only in-frame clones appear in the TCRdb table, and some are missing; sequencing was by immunoSEQ multiplex PCR. The sample lists around 150,000 clones; 92% were seen once. The input for sequencing was peripheral blood, taken 28 days after the second AZD1222 dose. These receptors came from an adult who received the AZD1222 COVID-19 vaccine. Each CDR3 is given with its conserved first and last residue. The D gene is left open where the match is weak. Size tells how often a clone was seen (once, few, many) or the class of an expanded clone, and some rows leave it out.

TRBD2 TRBJ2-7 few TRBV4-3 CASSQEGGTGGYEQYF TGCGCCAGCAGCCAAGAGGGGGGAACGGGAGGGTACGAGCAGTACTTC
TRBD2 TRBJ2-7 . TRBV6-5 CASSYQGLAGGGEQYF TGTGCCAGCAGTTACCAGGGACTAGCGGGAGGTGGGGAGCAGTACTTC
TRBD1 TRBJ1-5 . TRBV28 CASSPGGLNQPQHF TGTGCCAGCAGTCCAGGGGGCCTCAATCAGCCCCAGCATTTT
. TRBJ1-1 . TRBV9 CASSPIPGATEAFF TGTGCCAGCAGCCCCATCCCTGGGGCCACTGAAGCTTTCTTT
. TRBJ1-2 . TRBV4-1 CASSQEGTGKGYTF TGCGCCAGCAGCCAAGAAGGAACAGGGAAAGGCTACACCTTC
. TRBJ2-1 . TRBV18 CASSPGFGGSYNEQFF TGTGCCAGCTCACCCGGGTTCGGGGGATCCTACAATGAGCAGTTCTTC
TRBD2 TRBJ2-3 . TRBV19 CASSIDPIAGGSGTDTQYF TGTGCCAGTAGTATAGATCCGATAGCGGGAGGCTCTGGCACAGATACGCAGTATTTT
TRBD1 TRBJ2-2 . TRBV19 CASSKGQGTGPTGELFF TGTGCCAGTAGCAAGGGACAGGGGACCGGTCCCACCGGGGAGCTGTTTTTT
. TRBJ2-1 . TRBV6-2/TRBV6-3 CASSLSSHEQFF TGTGCCAGCAGTTTGAGTTCCCATGAGCAGTTCTTC
TRBD2 TRBJ2-7 . TRBV5-1 CASSSTGLAGASSYEQYF TGCGCCAGCAGCTCCACCGGACTAGCGGGAGCTAGCTCCTACGAGCAGTACTTC